Following are 7 T cell receptor beta chains from one sample sequenced in a study of cytomegalovirus exposure and HLA in healthy donors. It was with 60 Vbeta and 13 Jbeta primers that the PCR ran. Only in-frame clones appear in the TCRdb table, and some are missing; sequencing was by immunoSEQ multiplex PCR. In the table there are about 160,000 clones, about 60% of which are singletons. The sample was PBMCs. The source is a woman aged 60-75 years in good health and CMV-seropositive.

The chain has TRBV7-2 and TRBJ2-7; TRBD1 matches 9 bases. Germline V lookup: CDR1 SGHTA, CDR2 FQGNSA. V lost 3 bases, J lost 1 base, and 10 bases stayed unmatched. This CDR3 has 17 amino acids. The CDR3 bases are TGTGCCAGCAGCTTGCTCCCGGGACAGGGAGGATCCTACGAGCAGTACTTC. Its protein is CASSLLPGQGGSYEQYF.

About this clone itself: The same CDR3 also results from other DNA sequences found in this sample. This chain connects TRBV29-1 to TRBJ2-7; D is perhaps TRBD2 (6 bases). The CDR3 totals 15 residues. Germline V gene sequence: CDR1 SQVTM, CDR2 ANQGSEA. V lost 7 bases and J lost 7, with 26 bases in between. The CDR3 sequence: CSAQGTSKGVYEQYF. CDR3 nucleotide sequence: TGCAGCGCGCAAGGGACTTCTAAGGGTGTCTATGAGCAGTACTTC.

This clone was seen just once. V and J are TRBV7-2 and TRBJ1-5, with TRBD1 identical over 10 bases. Germline assignment: CDR1 SGHTA and CDR2 FQGNSA. V was pared by 3 bases and J by 4 bases, with 3 bases of the junction left unmatched. The CDR3 consists of 15 residues. The CDR3 nucleotides read TGTGCCAGCAGCTTCGGGACAGGGGTAAATCAGCCCCAGCATTTT. Protein: CASSFGTGVNQPQHF.

About this clone: Different DNA sequences within this sample yield the same CDR3. This rearrangement joins TRBV28 to TRBJ2-3, with TRBD2 matching 9 bases. The germline CDR1 and CDR2 sequences are MDHEN and SYDVKM. After removal of 3 bases from V and 1 base from J, the junction contained 2 bases not matched to a gene. This CDR3 has 15 residues. The CDR3 region is CASSLAGGGTDTQYF. The CDR3 DNA sequence: TGTGCCAGCAGTTTGGCGGGAGGGGGCACAGATACGCAGTATTTT.

The chain uses TRBV5-1 and TRBJ1-2; D may be TRBD1 (6 bases). The CDR3 contains 14 residues. V was trimmed by 0 bases and J by 5 bases, leaving 11 bases between them. Germline V lookup: CDR1 SGHRS, CDR2 YFSETQ. In DNA, the CDR3 is TGCGCCAGCAGCTTGGGAAATAGGGGGTATGGCTACACCTTC. Translated, it gives CASSLGNRGYGYTF. Complete variable domain (other parts from reference TRBV5-1 and TRBJ1-2): KAGVTQTPRYLIKTRGQQVTLSCSPISGHRSVSWYQQTPGQGLQFLFEYFSETQRNKGNFPGRFSGRQFSNSRSEMNVSTLELGDSALYLCASSLGNRGYGYTFGSGTRLTVV.

The rearrangement joins TRBV6-1 to TRBJ2-5; 8 bases are a match to TRBD1. This CDR3 has 12 residues. Germline-derived CDR1 and CDR2 are MNHNS and SASEGT. V lost 7 bases to trimming and J lost 7 bases; unmatched junction nucleotides: 5. In nucleotides, the CDR3 is TGTGCCAGCACGACAGGGGCGGGGACCCAGTACTTC. This gives the protein CASTTGAGTQYF.

This clone was detected only a few times. The gene calls are TRBV9 and TRBJ1-4; a possible D gene is TRBD1 (5 bases). V was pared by 5 bases and J by 8 bases, with 16 bases between. The germline CDR1 and CDR2 sequences are SGDLS and YYNGEE. The CDR3 has 14 amino acids. The CDR3 bases are TGTGCCAGCAGTGAGATGGGGGGGGACGAAAAACTGTTTTTT. As protein: CASSEMGGDEKLFF.